Reported below is one TCR beta chain. How the authors handled the data: Counts of nucleated cells, estimated from reference gene primer amplification, were obtained. Libraries were prepared by immunoSEQ multiplex PCR; TCRdb keeps only in-frame clonotypes and omits some of them. From that table come the V and J calls and clone size; the DNA was used to work out D and trimming. The top ten hold 9.1% of the sample, which has under 250,000 clones, 85% seen once. Germline CDR1 DFQATT, CDR2 SNEGSKA (reference sequence). V was pared by 3 bases and J by 5 bases, with 7 bases between. CDR3 length: 11 amino acids. The data originate from a study of blood T cell repertoires in COVID-19. Study details: Whether acute or convalescent, the COVID-19 samples came from the United States, Italy and Spain. PBMCs, B-cell-depleted T cells, or T cells provided the cDNA or gDNA that made up the material.

Individuals drawn from around 25 US areas were roughly 18 to 89 years old. This rearrangement joins TRBV20-1 to TRBJ2-5; D uncertain. Sequencing was done on a sample of PBMCs or T cells enriched from blood (not recorded which). The TCR sequence derives from a woman aged 50 to 60 with acute COVID-19. CDR3 in amino acids: CSASYWETQYF. The CDR3 region has the DNA TGCAGTGCTAGCTACTGGGAGACCCAGTACTTC.